This record concerns one T cell receptor (beta chain) sequence. The record originates from a study of cytomegalovirus exposure and HLA in healthy donors. PCR was performed using 60 Vbeta and 13 Jbeta primers. Repertoires were generated with immunoSEQ multiplex PCR, while TCRdb's copy carries only in-frame clones and drops some. The table has 100,000 or so clones, around 75% seen once; the top ten hold over 2%. V was shortened by 6 bases and J by 6 bases, with 17 bases between the two germline ends. There are 14 residues in the CDR3. The V gene's germline CDR1 is MGHDK and CDR2 SYGVNS. This chain links TRBV25-1 with TRBJ1-1, with a possible D match to TRBD1 (6 bases). The sequence derives from a man aged 30 to 45 in good health and CMV-seronegative. The sequenced sample consisted of PBMCs. The CDR3 here is CASSRWTVGAEAFF. The CDR3 DNA follows: TGTGCCAGCAGCCGCTGGACAGTTGGCGCTGAAGCTTTCTTT. The whole variable domain, filled in from reference TRBV25-1 and TRBJ1-1, reads EADIYQTPRYLVIGTGKKITLECSQTMGHDKMYWYQQDPGMELHLIHYSYGVNSTEKGDLSSESTVSRIRTEHFPLTLESARPSHTSQYLCASSRWTVGAEAFFGQGTRLTVV.